The 13 T cell receptor beta chains below were found in one sample sequenced in a study of blood T cell repertoires in COVID-19. Sequencing was performed with immunoSEQ multiplex PCR; in TCRdb, only in-frame clones are kept and a portion is missing. Among around 290,000 clones listed, roughly 90% were seen once. The sample comprised PBMCs or T cells enriched from blood (not recorded which). Receptor source: a woman aged 25 to 39 who had recovered from COVID-19.

The chain has TRBV9 and TRBJ1-6; 7 bases map to TRBD1. The germline V gene encodes CDR1 SGDLS and CDR2 YYNGEE. V gave up 4 bases and J gave up 4 bases; unmatched junction bases: 5. The CDR3 runs to 15 residues. The CDR3 nucleotides read TGTGCCAGCAGCTTGACAGGGACTTATAATTCACCCCTCCACTTT. This gives the protein CASSLTGTYNSPLHF.

The chain recombines TRBV7-9 with TRBJ2-1; no reliable D call. With 7 bases removed from V and 0 bases from J, the gap between germline ends came to 13 bases. This CDR3 has 15 residues. Germline assignment: CDR1 SEHNR and CDR2 FQNEAQ (reference sequence). The CDR3 DNA follows: TGTGCCAGCAACACCCGATTAATCTCCTACAATGAGCAGTTCTTC. This encodes CASNTRLISYNEQFF.

The rearrangement links TRBV30 to TRBJ2-5, with a possible D match to TRBD2 (6 bases). The germline V and J ends were trimmed by 5 bases and 1 base, with 11 bases remaining between them. The CDR3 has 13 amino acids. CDR1 is GTSNPN and CDR2 is SVGIG in the germline V gene (reference sequence). CDR3 sequence: CAWGSGLQETQYF. The CDR3 region has the DNA TGTGCCTGGGGATCGGGACTCCAAGAGACCCAGTACTTC.

The chain carries TRBV5-4 and TRBJ2-7, with 11 bases identical to TRBD2. V shed 4 bases, J shed 4 bases, and the junction held 7 bases outside the gene matches. This CDR3 comprises 15 residues. Germline assignment: CDR1 SGHNT and CDR2 YYREEE (reference sequence). The CDR3 coding sequence is TGTGCCAGCAGCCAGACTAGCGGGGTAATATACGAGCAGTACTTC. It codes for CASSQTSGVIYEQYF.

This chain joins TRBV7-9 and TRBJ2-2; 8 nucleotides agree with TRBD2. The V segment lost 5 bases and the J segment 0 bases; nucleotides outside the gene matches: 2. The CDR3 totals 15 residues. CDR1 SEHNR and CDR2 FQNEAQ come from the germline V gene (reference sequence). The CDR3, as DNA: TGTGCCAGCAGCGCGCGGGGGGCGAACACCGGGGAGCTGTTTTTT. Protein: CASSARGANTGELFF.

In regard to this clone: Other DNA variants within this sample encode the same CDR3. J is TRBJ1-1 and V is TRBV5-1; D uncertain. Trimming shortened V by 0 bases and J by 4 bases, and 10 bases separated the two germline ends. The CDR3 has 14 residues. CDR1 SGHRS and CDR2 YFSETQ come from the germline V gene. This chain's CDR3 is CASSLAEGGTEAFF. In DNA, the CDR3 is TGCGCCAGCAGCTTGGCCGAGGGTGGCACTGAAGCTTTCTTT. The full variable domain, rest sourced from reference TRBV5-1 and TRBJ1-1, is KAGVTQTPRYLIKTRGQQVTLSCSPISGHRSVSWYQQTPGQGLQFLFEYFSETQRNKGNFPGRFSGRQFSNSRSEMNVSTLELGDSALYLCASSLAEGGTEAFFGQGTRLTVV.

This clone has a single count. The chain joins TRBV28 to TRBJ1-5, with D unresolved. Germline CDR1 and CDR2: MDHEN and SYDVKM. The V end was cut by 3 bases, the J end by 0 bases, with 9 bases between. CDR3 length equals 15 residues. CDR3 DNA: TGTGCCAGCAGTTTGGGCATCCTTAGCAATCAGCCCCAGCATTTT. Protein sequence: CASSLGILSNQPQHF.

V is TRBV5-4 and J is TRBJ1-2; D might be TRBD1 (6 bases). Trimming removed 1 base at V and 8 bases at J, with 9 bases between. Germline loops: CDR1 SGHNT, CDR2 YYREEE (reference sequence). The CDR3 extends over 12 amino acids. The DNA for the CDR3 is TGTGCCAGCAGCTTGACAGGGCGGGGCTACACCTTC. Translated: CASSLTGRGYTF.

CDR3 region: CASSFGRSRGTNTEAFF. The CDR3 bases are TGTGCCAGCAGTTTCGGTAGGAGTCGGGGGACCAACACTGAAGCTTTCTTT. V and J are TRBV27 and TRBJ1-1; D is perhaps TRBD1 (5 bases). The CDR3 loop spans 17 amino acids. Looked up from germline, CDR1 is MNHEY and CDR2 is SMNVEV (reference sequence). Deletions cut 3 bases from V and 2 bases from J, with 19 bases between.

In nucleotides, the CDR3 is TGTGCCAGCAATCCCCTGGGGGGTAGCACAGATACGCAGTATTTT. Protein sequence: CASNPLGGSTDTQYF. The J gene is TRBJ2-3, the V gene TRBV7-9; a weak D match, TRBD2 (6 bases). The CDR3 spans 15 residues. The V end lost 7 bases, the J end lost 0 bases, and 14 bases lay between the germline ends. The germline CDR1 and CDR2 sequences are SEHNR and FQNEAQ (reference sequence).

The genes are TRBV29-1 and TRBJ1-2; unclear D gene. Deletions cut 3 bases from V and 4 bases from J, with 9 bases between. This CDR3 is 12 amino acids long. Germline CDR1 and CDR2: SQVTM and ANQGSEA. The CDR3 sequence is CSVESGAYGYTF. CDR3 nucleotides: TGCAGCGTTGAGTCCGGAGCCTATGGCTACACCTTC.

The V gene is TRBV6-5, the J gene TRBJ1-1, with D possibly being TRBD1 (6 bases). CDR1 and CDR2 from the germline V gene are MNHEY and SVGAGI. The V and J ends lost 5 bases and 11 bases respectively, with 15 bases between them. This CDR3 region has 12 residues. For the CDR3, the DNA is TGTGCCAGCAGTAAGACAGGCGACGGGGCTTTCTTT. Amino acids: CASSKTGDGAFF.

The chain is built from TRBV7-3 and TRBJ2-7; weak D call: TRBD2 (5 bases). CDR1 SGHTA and CDR2 FQGTGA come from the germline V gene. The CDR3 totals 14 residues. Trimming shortened V by 2 bases and J by 3 bases, and 11 bases separated the two germline ends. The CDR3 DNA reads TGTGCCAGCAGCTTAGGTTCGGGGATCTACGAGCAGTACTTC. It is translated as CASSLGSGIYEQYF.